This T cell receptor beta chain is from a study of T cell responses to AZD1222 COVID-19 vaccine. At the level of the study: Second-dose schedules of about 4 or about 12 weeks were combined. Points from the study as a whole: Nearly half of unique spike-specific TCRs reportedly avoided B.1.351 and B.1.1.7 mutated regions. Researchers report vaccine-associated CD4 TCRs spanning spike, with dominance at 160-218 and 743-854.

Points on this clone: Its antigen is not identified.

TCRdb's copy holds only in-frame clones and misses some; the assay was immunoSEQ multiplex PCR. The sample lists some 150,000 clones, more than 85% occurring once. Germline assignment: CDR1 LNHDA and CDR2 SQIVND (reference sequence). J gave up 7 bases and V 5 bases, and 14 bases lay outside the gene matches. CDR3 length: 17 residues. V is TRBV19 and J is TRBJ2-1; 10 bases align to TRBD2. This sample comprised peripheral blood, obtained on day 0 of AZD1222 vaccination. The clonotype comes from an adult in good health. CDR3 sequence reads: CASSGPSSGGIANEQFF. CDR3 DNA sequence: TGTGCCAGTAGTGGTCCCTCTAGCGGGGGAATCGCGAATGAGCAGTTCTTC.